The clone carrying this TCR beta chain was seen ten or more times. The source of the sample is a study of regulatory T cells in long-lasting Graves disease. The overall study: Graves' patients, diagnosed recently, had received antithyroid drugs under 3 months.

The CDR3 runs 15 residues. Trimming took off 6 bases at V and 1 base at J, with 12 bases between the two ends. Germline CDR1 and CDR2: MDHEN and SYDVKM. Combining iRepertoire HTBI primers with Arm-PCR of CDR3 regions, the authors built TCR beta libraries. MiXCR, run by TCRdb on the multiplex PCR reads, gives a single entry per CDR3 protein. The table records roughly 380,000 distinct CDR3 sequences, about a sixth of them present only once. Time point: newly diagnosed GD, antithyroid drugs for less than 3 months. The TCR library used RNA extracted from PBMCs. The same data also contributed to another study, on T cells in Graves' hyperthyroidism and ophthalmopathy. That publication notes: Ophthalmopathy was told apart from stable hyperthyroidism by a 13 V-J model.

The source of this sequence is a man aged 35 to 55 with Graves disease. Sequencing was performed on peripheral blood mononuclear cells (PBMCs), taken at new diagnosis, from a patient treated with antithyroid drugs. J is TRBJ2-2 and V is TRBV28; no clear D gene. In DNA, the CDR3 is TGTGCCAGCAGGTCTGCATGGGGGAACACCGGGGAGCTGTTTTTT. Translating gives CASRSAWGNTGELFF.